This TCR beta chain was documented in a study of blood T cell repertoires in COVID-19. Method: immunoSEQ multiplex PCR; TCRdb's copy keeps in-frame clones and lacks some. In the table there are roughly 220,000 clones, approximately 90% of which are singletons. The CDR3 runs 15 residues. Germline-derived CDR1 and CDR2 are SGHVS and FNYEAQ. The ends were cut back, 2 bases at V and 6 bases at J, with 14 bases in the middle. V gene TRBV7-6 combines with J gene TRBJ1-5; D unclear. This clonotype originated in a woman aged 30 to 39 who had recovered from COVID-19. The sample comprised PBMCs or T cells enriched from blood (not recorded which). The CDR3 DNA is TGTGCCAGCAGCTTACATGTCGGAGACGGTCAGCCCCAGCATTTT. It specifies CASSLHVGDGQPQHF.